The source of this T cell receptor (beta chain) is a study of graft-versus-host responses after intestinal transplantation. On the study more broadly: Transplant recipients had multivisceral, liver-intestinal, or isolated intestinal grafts. Induction using anti-thymocyte globulin, followed by tacrolimus and steroids for 2 to 4 years, was given to all recipients.

Assay used: immunoSEQ multiplex PCR; TCRdb lists only in-frame clones, some missing. The sample contains 70,000 to 100,000 clones, roughly nine tenths of which appear only once. The CDR3 runs 14 residues. Germline V gives CDR1 MNHEY, CDR2 SMNVEV (reference sequence). Trimming left V 3 bases short and J 3 bases short, with 12 bases between. Study findings and constraints: Early declines in HvG clones that occurred post-transplant were associated with peak circulating GvH clone levels. Graft-donor T cell macrochimerism in patients accompanied high graft-versus-host to host-versus-graft clonal ratios in allografts.

With respect to this clone: What it recognizes is unknown.

This specimen was unstimulated CD4+ T cells sorted from spleen or lymph node cells, taken before intestinal transplant. The chain uses TRBV27 and TRBJ2-7; unclear D gene. This TCR came from a human donor who received an intestinal transplant. Here the CDR3 DNA reads TGTGCCAGCAGTTTGGGCAGAGTGAACTACGAGCAGTACTTC. Its translation is CASSLGRVNYEQYF.